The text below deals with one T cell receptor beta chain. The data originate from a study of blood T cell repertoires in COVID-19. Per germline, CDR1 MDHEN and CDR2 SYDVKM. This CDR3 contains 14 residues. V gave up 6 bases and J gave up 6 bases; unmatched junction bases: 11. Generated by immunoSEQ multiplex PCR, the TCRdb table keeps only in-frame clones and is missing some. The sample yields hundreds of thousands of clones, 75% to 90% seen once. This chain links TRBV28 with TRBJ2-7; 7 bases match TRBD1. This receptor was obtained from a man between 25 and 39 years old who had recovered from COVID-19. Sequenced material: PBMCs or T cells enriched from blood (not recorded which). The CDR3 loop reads CASRPGTEVGEQYF. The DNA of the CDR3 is TGTGCCAGCAGACCCGGGACAGAAGTGGGCGAGCAGTACTTC.